These 26 T cell receptor beta chains were all obtained from the same sample, sequenced in a study of blood T cell repertoires in COVID-19. Clones were read by immunoSEQ multiplex PCR, and TCRdb kept only the in-frame ones, dropping some. The table has tens of thousands of clones, about 82% seen once. Specimen: peripheral blood. The receptors here all came from a woman aged 55-75 years with acute or convalescent COVID-19.

The chain is built from TRBV11-2 and TRBJ1-1, with TRBD1 as a possible D gene (5 bases). The CDR3 covers 16 residues. The germline gives CDR1 SGHAT, CDR2 FQNNGV. The V gene lost 0 bases and the J gene lost 5 bases, with 16 bases spanning the gap. The CDR3: CASSLDRHGGRTEAFF. The CDR3 nucleotides are TGTGCCAGCAGCTTAGACCGACACGGGGGAAGAACTGAAGCTTTCTTT.

V is TRBV7-9 and J is TRBJ1-1; 7 bases agree with TRBD1. The CDR3 sequence is 15 residues long. V was pared by 5 bases and J by 2 bases, with 8 bases of the junction left unmatched. Germline assignment: CDR1 SEHNR and CDR2 FQNEAQ (reference sequence). CDR3 in amino acids: CASSLRDSLNTEAFF. Written as DNA, the CDR3 is TGTGCCAGCAGCCTCCGGGACAGCTTAAACACTGAAGCTTTCTTT.

The V gene is TRBV9, the J gene TRBJ2-2, with TRBD2 matching over 13 bases. With V trimmed by 4 bases and J by 5 bases, 8 bases remained unmatched. This CDR3 is 17 amino acids long. Germline CDR1 is SGDLS and CDR2 is YYNGEE. CDR3 DNA: TGTGCCAGCAGCCTAACTAGCGGGGGGGCCCCAACCGGGGAGCTGTTTTTT. Translating it yields CASSLTSGGAPTGELFF.

In its sample, this clone was seen a few times. The chain joins TRBV7-8 to TRBJ2-2; 8 bases are shared with TRBD1. Germline-derived CDR1 and CDR2 are SGHVS and FQNEAQ. Trimming cost V 5 bases and J 12 bases; bases outside gene matches: 2. The CDR3 totals 11 residues. As DNA, the CDR3 is TGTGCCAGCAGCCCAGGGGGCCAGCTGTTTTTT. Amino acids: CASSPGGQLFF.

The chain employs TRBV6-5 and TRBJ2-5; tentative D call: TRBD2 (7 bases). Trimming took off 6 bases at V and 2 bases at J, with 16 bases between the two ends. The CDR3 loop spans 15 amino acids. Germline CDR1 MNHEY, CDR2 SVGAGI. In DNA, the CDR3 is TGTGCCAGCAGCCCGGGGGGACATCTTCAAGAGACCCAGTACTTC. Encoded protein: CASSPGGHLQETQYF.

The V call is TRBV27, the J call TRBJ1-6, with TRBD1 matching over 8 bases. Germline V gene data show CDR1 as MNHEY and CDR2 as SMNVEV (reference sequence). Trimming cost V 5 bases and J 7 bases; bases outside gene matches: 4. This CDR3 is built from 14 residues. The CDR3 here is CASSPDRDNSPLHF. CDR3 sequence (DNA): TGTGCCAGCAGTCCGGACAGGGACAATTCACCCCTCCACTTT.

The chain carries TRBV6-5 and TRBJ1-3, with a weak D call TRBD1 (6 bases). The CDR3 sequence is 15 residues long. The germline gives CDR1 MNHEY, CDR2 SVGAGI. Trimming removed 7 bases from V and 0 bases from J, with 13 bases in between. Here the CDR3 reads CASTRLTGSGNTIYF. The CDR3 coding sequence is TGTGCCAGCACCCGACTGACAGGCTCTGGAAACACCATATATTTT.

The rearrangement joins TRBV5-4 to TRBJ2-5; 9 bases align to TRBD1. Germline V lookup: CDR1 SGHNT, CDR2 YYREEE (reference sequence). The length of the CDR3 is 14 residues. Trimming at V came to 0 bases and at J to 5 bases, leaving 2 bases not matched to a gene. This chain's CDR3 is CASSLDRGRETQYF. Here the CDR3 DNA reads TGTGCCAGCAGCTTGGACAGGGGGCGCGAGACCCAGTACTTC.

This clone was counted only a few times. The gene calls are TRBV11-3 and TRBJ2-1; 11 nucleotides match TRBD1. The germline gives CDR1 SGHNT, CDR2 YENEEA. With 5 bases clipped from V and 3 bases from J, the junction kept 0 bases outside the gene matches. The CDR3 loop spans 14 amino acids. This CDR3 is CASSGTGGYNEQFF. For the CDR3, the DNA is TGTGCCAGCAGCGGGACAGGGGGCTACAATGAGCAGTTCTTC.

V and J are TRBV9 and TRBJ2-5; tentative D call: TRBD1 (6 bases). Germline-derived CDR1 and CDR2 are SGDLS and YYNGEE. This CDR3 comprises 16 residues. With 4 bases removed from V and 1 base from J, the gap between germline ends came to 17 bases. The CDR3 coding sequence is TGTGCCAGCAGCCAGGGGCTAGCAGCCGTCCAAGAGACCCAGTACTTC. Translating it yields CASSQGLAAVQETQYF.

The rearrangement links TRBV4-1 to TRBJ1-1; 7 positions agree with TRBD1. The CDR3 has 14 amino acids. J lost 2 bases, V lost 4 bases, and 4 bases had no gene match. Germline CDR1 and CDR2: MGHRA and YSYEKL. CDR3 region: CASSRHRGNTEAFF. The CDR3 nucleotides are TGCGCCAGCAGCCGACACAGGGGCAACACTGAAGCTTTCTTT.

The chain employs TRBV6-5 and TRBJ1-1, with unresolved D. Per the germline V gene, CDR1 is MNHEY and CDR2 is SVGAGI. Trimming removed 6 bases at V and 10 bases at J, with 24 bases between. The CDR3 sequence is 15 residues long. The CDR3 coding sequence is TGTGCCAGCAGCCCCCTAGGGCGGGCGAAGCAAGTAGCTTTCTTT. Its translation is CASSPLGRAKQVAFF.

The chain links TRBV2 to TRBJ2-5; weak D call: TRBD2 (6 bases). The CDR3 sequence is 14 residues long. Between the trimmed V and J ends, which lost 4 bases and 0 bases, there was a span of 9 bases. Germline values: CDR1 SNHLY, CDR2 FYNNEI. This CDR3 reads CASSADYNQETQYF. DNA of the CDR3: TGTGCCAGCAGTGCGGACTACAACCAAGAGACCCAGTACTTC.

The table lists this clone with a few counts. The V gene is TRBV11-2, the J gene TRBJ2-3; 8 bases are shared with TRBD1. Germline CDR1 is SGHAT and CDR2 is FQNNGV. The J segment lost 5 bases and the V segment lost 1 base, leaving 8 bases of the junction unmatched. CDR3 size: 16 residues. The CDR3 sequence: CASSLGDRGREDTQYF. CDR3 in DNA: TGTGCCAGCAGCTTAGGTGACAGGGGCAGGGAAGATACGCAGTATTTT.

This chain uses TRBV6-5 with TRBJ2-1, with D perhaps matching TRBD1 (7 bases). Trimming pared 0 bases from V and 9 bases from J, leaving 18 bases between. The CDR3 is made up of 16 amino acids. Germline V gene data show CDR1 as MNHEY and CDR2 as SVGAGI. CDR3 sequence (DNA): TGTGCCAGCAGTTACTCGGAGGGGGGCCCAGGGGGTGAGCAGTTCTTC. Translating gives CASSYSEGGPGGEQFF.

V gene TRBV4-1 combines with J gene TRBJ2-2; D perhaps matches TRBD1 (5 bases). Germline values: CDR1 MGHRA, CDR2 YSYEKL. The CDR3 contains 16 residues. Trimming cost V 2 bases and J 4 bases, with 14 bases left between them. The CDR3 DNA reads as TGCGCCAGCAGCCAAAGAACCGGCACAGGCACCGGGGAGCTGTTTTTT. Protein sequence: CASSQRTGTGTGELFF.

The chain employs TRBV19 and TRBJ1-3, with 7 positions matching TRBD1. Germline loops: CDR1 LNHDA, CDR2 SQIVND (reference sequence). The V and J ends lost 4 bases and 2 bases, in that order; junction bases with no gene match: 8. This CDR3 comprises 16 residues. The CDR3 region is CASSTDTGATGNTIYF. The CDR3 nucleotides are TGTGCCAGTAGTACTGACACAGGGGCGACTGGAAACACCATATATTTT.

The V call is TRBV19, the J call TRBJ1-1; D perhaps matches TRBD1 (6 bases). This CDR3 has 14 residues. Trimming removed 3 bases at V and 2 bases at J, with 10 bases between. Germline V gives CDR1 LNHDA, CDR2 SQIVND (reference sequence). The DNA of the CDR3 is TGTGCCAGTAGTATCCAGGGGATAAACACTGAAGCTTTCTTT. This encodes CASSIQGINTEAFF.

The rearrangement uses TRBV6-6 and TRBJ1-6; no definite D call. The CDR3 spans 13 residues. Trimming took off 6 bases at V and 7 bases at J, with 10 bases between the two ends. Germline CDR1 reads MNHNY; CDR2 reads SVGAGI (reference sequence). CDR3 sequence: CASSRPLNSPLHF. Written as DNA, the CDR3 is TGTGCCAGCAGCCGACCTCTAAATTCACCCCTCCACTTT.

This chain uses TRBV19 with TRBJ1-2; D perhaps matches TRBD1 (5 bases). Germline assignment: CDR1 LNHDA and CDR2 SQIVND (reference sequence). The CDR3 length is 12 residues. V gave up 9 bases and J gave up 8 bases, with 16 bases separating them. Written as DNA, the CDR3 is TGTGCCAGCCGTGGGGGGGAGAAAGGCTACACCTTC. Translated, it gives CASRGGEKGYTF.

By its share, this clone is medium-sized (0.01 to 0.1%). This chain joins TRBV28 and TRBJ1-2; no clear D. V was shortened by 4 bases and J by 2 bases, with 14 bases between the two germline ends. Looked up from germline, CDR1 is MDHEN and CDR2 is SYDVKM. The CDR3 loop spans 15 amino acids. In nucleotides, the CDR3 is TGTGCCAGCAGTTCCGTTTTCTTGGGCAACTATGGCTACACCTTC. It specifies CASSSVFLGNYGYTF.

Comments on this clone: Other DNA sequences in this specimen translate into the identical CDR3. The V call is TRBV19, the J call TRBJ1-2; a weak D match, TRBD1 (6 bases). This CDR3 spans 13 amino acids. CDR1 is LNHDA and CDR2 is SQIVND in the germline V gene (reference sequence). Between the trimmed V and J ends, which lost 3 bases and 3 bases, there was a span of 8 bases. The CDR3: CASSIRGDYGYTF. The CDR3 coding sequence is TGTGCCAGTAGTATCAGGGGCGACTATGGCTACACCTTC.

The rearrangement uses TRBV5-5 and TRBJ2-2, with a weak D call TRBD2 (6 bases). This CDR3 is 16 amino acids long. Trimming took 6 bases from V and 2 from J, leaving 17 bases between them. In germline, CDR1 is SGHKS, CDR2 YYEKEE (reference sequence). Here the CDR3 reads CASTPRVGLNTGELFF. As DNA, the CDR3 is TGTGCCAGCACCCCCAGGGTGGGACTTAACACCGGGGAGCTGTTTTTT.

The V call is TRBV5-1, the J call TRBJ2-1; 7 positions agree with TRBD2. Germline-derived CDR1 and CDR2 are SGHRS and YFSETQ. V shed 0 bases and J 10 bases; nucleotides not matched to a gene: 7. This CDR3 has 14 residues. The CDR3 protein is CASSLDAGEWEQFF. DNA for the CDR3: TGCGCCAGCAGCTTGGACGCGGGGGAGTGGGAGCAGTTCTTC.

The chain links TRBV19 to TRBJ1-1; D is unresolved. The CDR3 runs to 14 residues. Germline V gene sequence: CDR1 LNHDA, CDR2 SQIVND (reference sequence). Between the trimmed V and J ends, which lost 9 bases and 1 base, there was a span of 15 bases. The CDR3 loop reads CASSLRSGNTEAFF. The CDR3 coding sequence is TGTGCCAGCTCACTGAGGTCGGGGAACACTGAAGCTTTCTTT.

This clone was recorded only once. The V and J genes are TRBV6-5 and TRBJ1-6; 7 nucleotides align to TRBD1. This CDR3 spans 13 amino acids. Looked up from germline, CDR1 is MNHEY and CDR2 is SVGAGI. Trimming at V came to 5 bases and at J to 9 bases, leaving 4 bases not matched to a gene. The CDR3 is CASSTGQVSPLHF. The CDR3 nucleotides are TGTGCCAGCAGTACCGGACAGGTTTCACCCCTCCACTTT.